One T cell receptor (beta chain) is described in this entry. The antigen remains unidentified. Each CDR3 protein is one row after TCRdb ran MiXCR on the 5' RACE reads. The sample lists around 280,000 distinct CDR3 sequences; under 9% were seen once. This sample is part of a study of identical twins. Findings and limits, study-wide: Beta clonotypes that were abundant in cord blood contained fewer insertions, a pattern absent from memory repertoires.

Each donor (without exception) was a healthy Caucasian. The data also belong to a second study, concerning yellow fever vaccine responses in identical twins.

The sequence was obtained from a woman aged 18 to 35 in good health. Sequences were obtained from memory (CD45RO+) T cells sorted from blood.

CDR3 sequence reads: CASSQAGSGANVLTF. CDR3 DNA: TGTGCCAGCAGCCAAGCTGGGTCTGGGGCCAACGTCCTGACTTTC. The chain links TRBV14 to TRBJ2-6; D is unresolved. The ends were cut back, 1 base at V and 1 base at J, with 5 bases in the middle. The CDR3 length is 15 residues. Germline CDR1 SGHDN, CDR2 FVKESK.